What follows describes a single TCR beta chain. It was with 60 Vbeta and 13 Jbeta primers that the PCR ran. Method: immunoSEQ multiplex PCR; TCRdb's copy keeps in-frame clones and lacks some. The table has around 65,000 clones, 60% to 80% seen once. The data belong to a study of cytomegalovirus exposure and HLA in healthy donors. The CDR3 covers 12 residues. V lost 4 bases and J 3 bases, leaving 5 bases between the germline ends. Germline lookup yields CDR1 SEHNR and CDR2 FQNEAQ (reference sequence). The chain joins TRBV7-9 to TRBJ2-3, with D uncertain. Specimen: PBMCs. This clonotype was sampled from a middle-aged man in good health and CMV-seropositive. CDR3 bases: TGTGCCAGCAGCTCTTCGACAGATACGCAGTATTTT. This gives the protein CASSSSTDTQYF.